The T cell receptor (beta chain) under discussion was sequenced for a study of T cells in Graves' hyperthyroidism and ophthalmopathy (dated by TCRdb to the late 2010s). About the study as a whole: Peripheral blood was collected at initial diagnosis, before any treatment. A discovery cohort of about a hundred patients, 43 with Graves' ophthalmopathy and about 58 with stable Graves' hyperthyroidism, was used to find distinguishing TCR V-J signatures. Prospective prediction of ophthalmopathy was tested in an independent validation cohort consisting of 18 to 20 hyperthyroidism patients and 15 or so patients who later progressed to ophthalmopathy. The 100 or so discovery patients were divided at random into training and test sets in a 7:3 ratio. In addition, the study compared T-cell repertoires in thyroid tissue and in blood from about 6 Graves' hyperthyroidism patients. Once sampling was done, hyperthyroidism patients were given methimazole at a starting dose of 30 mg daily, whereas ophthalmopathy patients were given high-dose intravenous methylprednisolone. The paper describes TCR Vbeta CDR3 sequencing of around 130 peripheral blood samples, made up of some 40 ophthalmopathy patients, 70 to 80 hyperthyroidism patients and 17 progressor patients.

The TCR beta CDR3 regions were amplified from RNA transcripts. A first-round RT-PCR of the TCR CDR3 used the HTBI primer set with the Qiagen OneStep RT-PCR kit. A second multiplex PCR round built the libraries, followed by size selection and purification. Libraries were sequenced paired-end with 100 bp reads on an Illumina HiSeq2000. Concerning the study's data processing: SOAPnuke was used to process the raw data, throwing out any read that contained adapters or uncalled bases, had a mean Phred below 15, or lacked an exact constant-primer or identifier match. COPE v1.2.5 was used to merge the high-quality paired reads, and each unique nucleotide sequence was defined as a clonotype. Clonotypes were aligned to IMGT TRBV, TRBD and TRBJ reference segments using MiTCR v1.1. Only V-J combinations with frequency above 0.0001, covering about 99% of repertoires, were analysed. A TCS score was defined as the ratio of F50 (clonal expansion) to E x V (chaos), with BLOSUM62-based TCRdist applied between CDR3 peptides within each V-J. Welch's t-statistics and random forest reduced just over 500 V-J features to 13, which were used in a naive Bayes classifier (R e1071). TCRdb ran its own pipeline on the public reads, namely fastp trimming at Q25 and MiXCR clone calling, and kept in-frame beta chains. Entries that share a CDR3 protein sequence are merged under the most common genes and DNA. Clone size and V and J calls follow TCRdb, not the original study. Within this sample are approximately 590,000 distinct CDR3 sequences, with 15% to 18% of them counted one time only. Around 6.6% of the sample rests with the top ten.

On this clonotype itself: Its antigen has not been determined. Base quality data are lacking; no much larger clone is found one base away.

The V end gives up 0 bases and the J end 1 base, leaving 6 bases in the junction not matched to a gene. The CDR3 sequence holds 17 residues, the cysteine and phenylalanine included. The kept DNA is CDR3 alone, 51 bases in frame from the first base. For CDR1 and CDR2, the germline V gene lists SGDLS and YYNGEE. The study at large found these results: In cross-validation, a model built on a 13 V-J signature told ophthalmopathy apart from stable hyperthyroidism with under 90% sensitivity and 81% to 82% specificity, and in testing the same model reached 80%/75%. In validation, progression to ophthalmopathy was predicted by the model with nearly 71% sensitivity and around 76% specificity, a median of about 6.8 months before onset. Sample size was not statistically predetermined, and blinding of investigators to group allocation was not performed. Most expanded thyroid clonotypes (frequency above 0.001) were also detected in blood, a finding suggesting that blood repertoires may reflect thyroid immune responses.

Stable Graves' hyperthyroidism was defined as no progression to ophthalmopathy during 18 months of follow-up. Hyperthyroidism patients were newly diagnosed, with disease duration under 2 months, and aged 18 to 65 years. Any patient with an uncontrolled infection, another autoimmune disease, pregnancy or lactation was excluded. Diagnoses were established on the basis of clinical symptoms, serum thyroxine and TRAb, thyroid ultrasound, and orbital computed tomography. Ficoll-Paque density gradient centrifugation was used to isolate PBMCs from around 10 ml of fresh peripheral blood. Total RNA was extracted using Trizol reagent, and RNA quality was assessed on an Agilent 2100 Bioanalyzer.

Sequencing input: blood. This sequence uses TRBV9 and TRBJ2-1, with 8 middle bases fitting TRBD2. This TCR was sampled from a woman in her twenties or thirties with Graves' hyperthyroidism. The nucleotide sequence is TGTGCCAGCAGCGTAGGGGTAGCGGGACGATCCTACAATGAGCAGTTCTTC. It is translated as CASSVGVAGRSYNEQFF.